Below, one T cell receptor (beta chain) is given with its context. This specimen belongs to a study of OX40 agonist ivuxolimab in advanced cancers. Produced via immunoSEQ multiplex PCR; TCRdb's table is partial and in-frame only. The sample records about 31,000 clones, roughly 80% being singletons. The CDR3 is 17 amino acids. CDR1 and CDR2 from the germline V gene are SGHVS and FQNEAQ. Losses at the gene ends were 1 base for V and 7 bases for J; bases not matched to a gene: 11. This receptor was identified in an adult with an advanced solid tumor such as melanoma, head and neck, liver or kidney cancer. Sequences were derived from CD4+ or CD8+ T cells sorted from blood, sampled in a trial of the OX40 agonist ivuxolimab. The chain combines TRBV7-8 with TRBJ2-1; 9 bases are shared with TRBD2. The CDR3: CASSLVGREGRRNEQFF. Written as DNA, the CDR3 is TGTGCCAGCAGCTTAGTAGGGCGGGAGGGCCGGAGGAATGAGCAGTTCTTC. Using reference TRBV7-8 and TRBJ2-1 for the parts outside the CDR3, the full variable domain is GAGVSQSPRYKVAKRGQDVALRCDPISGHVSLFWYQQALGQGPEFLTYFQNEAQLDKSGLPSDRFFAERPEGSVSTLKIQRTQQEDSAVYLCASSLVGREGRRNEQFFGPGTRLTVL.